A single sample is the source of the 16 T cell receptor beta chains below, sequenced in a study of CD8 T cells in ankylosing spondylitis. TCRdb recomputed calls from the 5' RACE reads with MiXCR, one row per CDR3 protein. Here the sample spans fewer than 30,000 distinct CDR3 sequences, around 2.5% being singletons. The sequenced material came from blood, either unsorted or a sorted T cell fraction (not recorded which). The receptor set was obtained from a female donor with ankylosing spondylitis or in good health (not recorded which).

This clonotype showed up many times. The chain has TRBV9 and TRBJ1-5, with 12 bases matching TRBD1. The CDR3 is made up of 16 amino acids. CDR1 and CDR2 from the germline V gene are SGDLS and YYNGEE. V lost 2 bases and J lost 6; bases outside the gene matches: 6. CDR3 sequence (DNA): TGTGCCAGCAGCGTCAAGGGACAGGGGGCCGGTCAGCCCCAGCATTTT. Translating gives CASSVKGQGAGQPQHF. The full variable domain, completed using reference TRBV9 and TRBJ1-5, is DSGVTQTPKHLITATGQRVTLRCSPRSGDLSVYWYQQSLDQGLQFLIQYYNGEERAKGNILERFSAQQFPDLHSELNLSSLELGDSALYFCASSVKGQGAGQPQHFGDGTRLSIL.

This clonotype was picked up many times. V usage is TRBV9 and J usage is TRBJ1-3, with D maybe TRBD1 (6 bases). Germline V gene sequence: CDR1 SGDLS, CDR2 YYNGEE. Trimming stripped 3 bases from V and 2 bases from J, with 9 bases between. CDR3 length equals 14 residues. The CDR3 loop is CASSEGGPGNTIYF. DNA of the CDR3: TGTGCCAGCAGCGAGGGGGGCCCTGGAAACACCATATATTTT.

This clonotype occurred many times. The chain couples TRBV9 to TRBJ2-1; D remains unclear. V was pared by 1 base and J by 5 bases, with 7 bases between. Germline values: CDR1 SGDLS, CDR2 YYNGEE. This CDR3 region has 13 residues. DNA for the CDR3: TGTGCCAGCAGCGTATCAGGCCACAATGAGCAGTTCTTC. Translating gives CASSVSGHNEQFF.

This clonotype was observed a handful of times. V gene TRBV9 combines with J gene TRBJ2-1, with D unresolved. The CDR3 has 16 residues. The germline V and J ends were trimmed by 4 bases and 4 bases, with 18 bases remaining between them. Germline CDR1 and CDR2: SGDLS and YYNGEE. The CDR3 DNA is TGTGCCAGCAGCTCGCAGATCTCGACCATATACAATGAGCAGTTCTTC. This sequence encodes CASSSQISTIYNEQFF.

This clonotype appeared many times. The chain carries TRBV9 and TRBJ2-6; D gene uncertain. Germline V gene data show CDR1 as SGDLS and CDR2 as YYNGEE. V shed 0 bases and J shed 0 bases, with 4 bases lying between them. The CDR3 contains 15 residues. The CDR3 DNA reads TGTGCCAGCAGCGTAGACAGCTCTGGGGCCAACGTCCTGACTTTC. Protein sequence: CASSVDSSGANVLTF.

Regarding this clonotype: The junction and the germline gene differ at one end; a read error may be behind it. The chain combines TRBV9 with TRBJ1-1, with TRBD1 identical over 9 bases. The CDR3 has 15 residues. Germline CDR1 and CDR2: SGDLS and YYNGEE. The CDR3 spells CVSSVVSGTGTEAFF. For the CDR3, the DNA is TGTGTCAGCAGCGTAGTCTCCGGGACAGGGACTGAAGCTTTCTTT.

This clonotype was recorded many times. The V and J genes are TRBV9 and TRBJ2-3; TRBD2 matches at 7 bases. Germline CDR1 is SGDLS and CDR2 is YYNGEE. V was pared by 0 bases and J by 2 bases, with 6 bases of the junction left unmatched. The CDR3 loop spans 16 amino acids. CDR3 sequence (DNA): TGTGCCAGCAGCGTAGGCCTAGCGGAGACCACAGATACGCAGTATTTT. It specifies CASSVGLAETTDTQYF.

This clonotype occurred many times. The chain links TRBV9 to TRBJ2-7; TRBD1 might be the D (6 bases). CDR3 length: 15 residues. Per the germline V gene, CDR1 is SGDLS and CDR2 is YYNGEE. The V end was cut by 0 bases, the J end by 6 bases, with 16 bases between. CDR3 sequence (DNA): TGTGCCAGCAGCGTAGGCCAGGGGCCATTCGCCGAGCAGTACTTC. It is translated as CASSVGQGPFAEQYF.

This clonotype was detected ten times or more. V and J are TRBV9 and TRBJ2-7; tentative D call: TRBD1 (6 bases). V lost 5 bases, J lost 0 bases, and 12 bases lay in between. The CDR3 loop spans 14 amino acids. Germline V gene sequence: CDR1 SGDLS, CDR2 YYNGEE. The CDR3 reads CASSRDTPSYEQYF. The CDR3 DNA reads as TGTGCCAGCAGTAGGGACACCCCCTCCTACGAGCAGTACTTC.

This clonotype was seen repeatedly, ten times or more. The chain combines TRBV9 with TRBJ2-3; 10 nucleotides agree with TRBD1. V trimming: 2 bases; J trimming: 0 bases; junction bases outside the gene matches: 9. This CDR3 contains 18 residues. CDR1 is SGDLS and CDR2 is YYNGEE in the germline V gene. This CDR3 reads CASSVGTGVLSSTDTQYF. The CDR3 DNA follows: TGTGCCAGCAGCGTTGGGACAGGGGTATTATCTAGCACAGATACGCAGTATTTT. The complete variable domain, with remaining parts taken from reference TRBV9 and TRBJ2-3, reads DSGVTQTPKHLITATGQRVTLRCSPRSGDLSVYWYQQSLDQGLQFLIQYYNGEERAKGNILERFSAQQFPDLHSELNLSSLELGDSALYFCASSVGTGVLSSTDTQYFGPGTRLTVL.

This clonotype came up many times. The CDR3: CASSVAGGPLVTDTQYF. The CDR3 DNA is TGTGCCAGCAGCGTAGCGGGAGGGCCCCTCGTCACAGATACGCAGTATTTT. The V and J genes are TRBV9 and TRBJ2-3, with 8 bases aligning to TRBD2. The CDR3 is made up of 17 amino acids. Germline CDR1 is SGDLS and CDR2 is YYNGEE. V trimming: 0 bases; J trimming: 2 bases; junction bases outside the gene matches: 8.

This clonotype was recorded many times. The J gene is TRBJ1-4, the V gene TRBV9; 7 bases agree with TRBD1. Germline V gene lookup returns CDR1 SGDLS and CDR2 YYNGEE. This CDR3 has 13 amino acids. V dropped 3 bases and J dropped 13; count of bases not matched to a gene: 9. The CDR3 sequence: CASSDRQGRGLFF. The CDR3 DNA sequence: TGTGCCAGCAGCGACCGACAGGGCCGTGGACTGTTTTTT.

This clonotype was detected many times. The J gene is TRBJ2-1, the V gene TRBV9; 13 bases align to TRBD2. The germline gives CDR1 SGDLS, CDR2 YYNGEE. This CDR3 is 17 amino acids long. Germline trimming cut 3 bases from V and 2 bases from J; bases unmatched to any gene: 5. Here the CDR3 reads CASSGGLAGVPYNEQFF. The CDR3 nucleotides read TGTGCCAGCAGCGGCGGACTAGCGGGAGTCCCCTACAATGAGCAGTTCTTC. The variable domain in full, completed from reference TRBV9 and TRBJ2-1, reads DSGVTQTPKHLITATGQRVTLRCSPRSGDLSVYWYQQSLDQGLQFLIQYYNGEERAKGNILERFSAQQFPDLHSELNLSSLELGDSALYFCASSGGLAGVPYNEQFFGPGTRLTVL.

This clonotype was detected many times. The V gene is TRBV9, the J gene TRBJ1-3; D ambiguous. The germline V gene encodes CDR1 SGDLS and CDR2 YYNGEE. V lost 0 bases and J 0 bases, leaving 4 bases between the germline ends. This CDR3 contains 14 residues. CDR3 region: CASSVEGSGNTIYF. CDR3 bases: TGTGCCAGCAGCGTAGAAGGCTCTGGAAACACCATATATTTT.

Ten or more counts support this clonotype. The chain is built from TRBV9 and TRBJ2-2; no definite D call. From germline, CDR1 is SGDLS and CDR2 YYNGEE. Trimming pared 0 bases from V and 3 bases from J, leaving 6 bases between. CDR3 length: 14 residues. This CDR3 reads CASSVGQDTGELFF. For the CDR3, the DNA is TGTGCCAGCAGCGTAGGGCAGGACACCGGGGAGCTGTTTTTT.

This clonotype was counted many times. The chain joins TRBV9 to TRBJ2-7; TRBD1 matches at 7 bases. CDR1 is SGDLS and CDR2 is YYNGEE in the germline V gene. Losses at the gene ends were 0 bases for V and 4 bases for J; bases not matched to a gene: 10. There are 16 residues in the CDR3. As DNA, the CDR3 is TGTGCCAGCAGCGTAGACGCTGGACAGACAGGGTACGAGCAGTACTTC. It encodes CASSVDAGQTGYEQYF.